Listed below are T cell receptor beta chains from one sample, sequenced in a study of shared clonotypes between healthy human individuals. Using immunoSEQ multiplex PCR, the repertoire was profiled, and TCRdb retains in-frame clones only, with some absent. The profile shows millions of clones, roughly 91% of them singletons. Sequencing was performed on naive CD8+ T cells from PBMCs. Receptors originate from a man younger than 30 in good health. Some clones in this sample may be carry-over from other donors' samples. Each CDR3 is given with its conserved first and last residue. The order of the fields is V gene, D gene, clone size, J gene, CDR3 protein, CDR3 DNA. A D gene is named only where the DNA matches it firmly. Clone size is stated in some rows and not others, as once, few, many or a class when expanded.

>TRBV19|-|-|TRBJ2-5
CASSRAGLAKETQYF
TGTGCCAGTAGTAGGGCAGGTCTTGCCAAAGAGACCCAGTACTTC
>TRBV4-2|-|-|TRBJ2-7
CASSQSSTSSYEQYF
TGTGCCAGCAGCCAATCGTCAACGAGCTCCTACGAGCAGTACTTC
>TRBV4-1|TRBD2|-|TRBJ2-7
CASSQPGGDITYEQYF
TGCGCCAGCAGCCAACCTGGGGGGGATATAACCTACGAGCAGTACTTC
>TRBV7-9|TRBD2|-|TRBJ2-1
CASSPGTSGLSSYNEQFF
TGTGCCAGCAGCCCTGGGACTAGCGGCCTTAGCTCCTACAATGAGCAGTTCTTC
>TRBV4-3|-|-|TRBJ1-3
CASSQGGEGLGNTIYF
TGCGCCAGCAGCCAAGGTGGTGAGGGCCTTGGAAACACCATATATTTT
>TRBV5-1|TRBD2|-|TRBJ2-7
CASSLGTLAGGYEQYF
TGCGCCAGCAGCTTGGGGACACTAGCGGGGGGTTACGAGCAGTACTTC
>TRBV30|TRBD1|-|TRBJ1-3
CACRDRGLGNTIYF
TGTGCCTGCCGGGACAGGGGCCTCGGAAACACCATATATTTT
>TRBV18|-|-|TRBJ1-1
CASSSWGADSNTEAFF
TGTGCCAGCTCATCGTGGGGCGCTGACTCGAACACTGAAGCTTTCTTT
>TRBV27|-|-|TRBJ1-5
CASSPTKGSNQPQHF
TGTGCCAGCAGTCCTACAAAGGGGAGCAATCAGCCCCAGCATTTT
>TRBV27|-|-|TRBJ1-2
CASSLAVGGASISYGYTF
TGTGCCAGCAGCCTTGCCGTAGGGGGGGCCTCAATCTCCTATGGCTACACCTTC
>TRBV4-1|TRBD1|-|TRBJ1-4
CASSHPRTGNNEKLFF
TGCGCCAGCAGCCACCCCCGGACAGGGAATAATGAAAAACTGTTTTTT
>TRBV7-9|TRBD1|-|TRBJ2-1
CASSSWDRIGWQFF
TGTGCCAGCAGCTCCTGGGACAGGATAGGATGGCAGTTCTTC
>TRBV7-2|-|-|TRBJ2-1
CASSIPLRNEDNEQFF
TGTGCCAGCAGCATCCCTTTAAGGAATGAGGACAATGAGCAGTTCTTC
>TRBV27|TRBD1|-|TRBJ1-2
CASSPGQGWVKHF
TGTGCCAGCAGTCCAGGACAGGGCTGGGTCAAACACTTC
>TRBV6-5|-|-|TRBJ2-2
CASSYSRKRLTGELFF
TGTGCCAGCAGTTACTCGAGAAAGCGTCTCACCGGGGAGCTGTTTTTT
>TRBV18|-|-|TRBJ1-1
CASSPSGLNTEAFF
TGTGCCAGCTCACCATCGGGCTTGAACACTGAAGCTTTCTTT
>TRBV5-4|-|-|TRBJ2-5
CASSGGDSQETQYF
TGTGCCAGCAGCGGAGGGGACAGCCAAGAGACCCAGTACTTC
>TRBV11-2|TRBD2|-|TRBJ2-2
CASSPPGLAGIAFTGELFF
TGTGCCAGCAGCCCCCCGGGACTAGCGGGGATTGCGTTCACCGGGGAGCTGTTTTTT
>TRBV14|TRBD2|-|TRBJ2-7
CASSHVVSGSYEQYF
TGTGCCAGCAGCCACGTAGTTAGCGGGAGCTACGAGCAGTACTTC
>TRBV6-5|TRBD1|few|TRBJ1-1
CASSYYQGQGTEAFF
TGTGCCAGCAGTTACTACCAAGGACAGGGCACTGAAGCTTTCTTT
>TRBV2|-|-|TRBJ2-1
CASRVQEANEQFF
TGTGCCAGCAGGGTACAGGAGGCCAATGAGCAGTTCTTC
>TRBV15|TRBD2|-|TRBJ2-7
CATSRDPPRGSSYEQYF
TGTGCCACCAGCAGAGATCCCCCGCGGGGGAGCTCCTACGAGCAGTACTTC
>TRBV2|TRBD2|-|TRBJ2-7
CASSDLAGVGYEQYF
TGTGCCAGCAGTGATTTAGCGGGAGTTGGCTACGAGCAGTACTTC
>TRBV6-1|-|-|TRBJ1-2
CASSDRTHTRSYGYTF
TGTGCCAGCAGTGACCGGACACACACTCGAAGCTATGGCTACACCTTC
>TRBV15|-|-|TRBJ1-4
CATSRAVGRNEKLFF
TGTGCCACCAGCAGAGCGGTGGGCAGGAATGAAAAACTGTTTTTT
>TRBV29-1|TRBD1|-|TRBJ1-1
CSVSMDRGLTEAFF
TGCAGCGTCTCAATGGACAGGGGGCTCACTGAAGCTTTCTTT
>TRBV6-6|-|-|TRBJ2-5
CASSYSATGRGETQYF
TGTGCCAGCAGTTACTCCGCGACAGGGCGGGGAGAGACCCAGTACTTC
>TRBV11-2|TRBD2|-|TRBJ2-7
CASSPGLAGDYEQYF
TGTGCCAGCAGCCCGGGACTAGCGGGAGACTACGAGCAGTACTTC
>TRBV27|-|-|TRBJ2-3
CASSLLGTYTSTDTQYF
TGTGCCAGCAGTTTACTCGGGACTTATACTAGCACAGATACGCAGTATTTT
>TRBV2|TRBD1|-|TRBJ2-7
CASIYEGGPEDEQYF
TGTGCCAGCATATATGAAGGGGGCCCCGAGGACGAGCAGTACTTC
>TRBV27|-|-|TRBJ2-5
CASRPGGGETQYF
TGTGCCAGCCGCCCAGGTGGGGGGGAGACCCAGTACTTC
>TRBV7-9|-|-|TRBJ2-1
CASSLGSHLNEQFF
TGTGCCAGCAGCTTAGGATCGCACCTCAATGAGCAGTTCTTC
>TRBV18|-|-|TRBJ1-4
CASSPPAGPYEKLFF
TGTGCCAGCTCACCACCCGCGGGCCCCTATGAAAAACTGTTTTTT
>TRBV7-9|-|-|TRBJ2-7
CASSLDSPYEQYF
TGTGCCAGCAGCTTGGACAGCCCCTACGAGCAGTACTTC
>TRBV13|-|-|TRBJ1-2
CASSSPQGARGYTF
TGTGCCAGCAGCTCGCCTCAAGGGGCGCGGGGCTACACCTTC
>TRBV10-3|-|-|TRBJ1-5
CAISAQRDSNQPQHF
TGTGCCATCAGTGCCCAGCGTGATAGCAATCAGCCCCAGCATTTT
>TRBV28|-|-|TRBJ1-2
CASRFGSNYGYTF
TGTGCCAGCAGGTTTGGCAGCAACTATGGCTACACCTTC
>TRBV5-8|-|-|TRBJ2-7
CASSPAEQYF
TGTGCCAGCAGCCCCGCTGAGCAGTACTTC
>TRBV9|-|-|TRBJ1-1
CASSESGDPTEAFF
TGTGCCAGCAGTGAATCGGGGGATCCCACTGAAGCTTTCTTT
>TRBV10-3|-|-|TRBJ1-1
CATQGNLGTEAFF
TGTGCCACCCAAGGGAATTTGGGCACTGAAGCTTTCTTT
>TRBV19|-|-|TRBJ2-6
CASSTGFGFGANVLTF
TGTGCCAGTAGTACAGGGTTCGGGTTTGGGGCCAACGTCCTGACTTTC
>TRBV27|-|-|TRBJ2-7
CASSLTVGGAGEQYF
TGTGCCAGCAGTTTAACCGTGGGCGGGGCAGGTGAGCAGTACTTC
>TRBV23-1|-|-|TRBJ2-7
CASSPTELVRPFYEQYF
TGCGCCAGCAGTCCCACAGAATTAGTTAGGCCTTTTTACGAGCAGTACTTC
>TRBV7-8|TRBD2|-|TRBJ2-1
CASGLGLAGGPKPYNEQFF
TGTGCCAGTGGGTTGGGATTAGCGGGAGGCCCTAAACCCTACAATGAGCAGTTCTTC
>TRBV5-1|-|-|TRBJ2-7
CASSLVASEQYF
TGCGCCAGCAGCTTGGTAGCGTCGGAGCAGTACTTC